These 5 T cell receptor beta chains were sequenced from one sample in a study of metastatic and nonmetastatic thyroid tumors. Every patient was untreated before thyroid surgery. TCRdb re-analyzed the PCR reads through MiXCR. The repertoire holds over 25,000 clones, 17% seen once, with 4% to 5% in the top ten. Input material: blood. The source of these receptors is a female donor with papillary thyroid cancer or a benign thyroid nodule (not recorded which). Some clones in this sample may be carry-over from other donors' samples.

This clone has a count of ten or more. The genes are TRBV6-5 and TRBJ2-6; possibly TRBD2 for D (5 bases). The CDR3 length is 16 residues. V dropped 2 bases and J dropped 2 bases, with 10 bases sitting between them. The V gene's germline CDR1 is MNHEY and CDR2 SVGAGI. In nucleotides, the CDR3 is TGTGCCAGCAGTTACCGGGATGGGACTGGGGCCAACGTCCTGACTTTC. Amino acid sequence: CASSYRDGTGANVLTF.

This clone was seen repeatedly, ten times or more. In the same sample, other DNA sequences code for this CDR3. This chain connects TRBV20-1 to TRBJ2-5, with D perhaps TRBD1 or TRBD2 (5 bases each). The CDR3 extends over 11 amino acids. From germline, CDR1 is DFQATT and CDR2 SNEGSKA (reference sequence). CDR3 residues: CSAERPGPYYF. CDR3 DNA: TGCAGCGCCGAGCGTCCGGGACCCTACTACTTC.

This clone was picked up a small number of times. A much larger clone lies one base from this, so it may be a read error. In DNA, the CDR3 is TGTGCCAGCAGCTTAGAGTATCCAAACTATGGCTACACCTTC. It is translated as CASSLEYPNYGYTF. The chain has TRBV7-9 and TRBJ1-2; D unclear. The CDR3 is 14 amino acids. Trimming stripped 1 base from V and 2 bases from J, with 8 bases between. The germline V gene encodes CDR1 SEHNR and CDR2 FQNEAQ (reference sequence).

Remarks on this clone: A much larger clone differs from this one at a single base, so this may be a read error. In the same sample, other DNA sequences code for this CDR3. The chain uses TRBV3-1 and TRBJ1-4, with D unresolved. Trimming cost V 1 base and J 11 bases, with 20 bases left between them. This CDR3 has 16 amino acids. Germline CDR1 LGHDT, CDR2 YNNKEL (reference sequence). The CDR3 nucleotides read TGTGCCAGCAGCCAAGTATCTTTGGGGTTCGGTGAGAAACTGTTTTTT. Translated, it gives CASSQVSLGFGEKLFF.

This clone appeared many times. Additional DNA sequences in this sample encode the identical CDR3. The chain recombines TRBV7-9 with TRBJ1-1, with D maybe TRBD1 (5 bases). CDR3 size: 12 residues. Trimming shortened V by 3 bases and J by 8 bases, and 10 bases separated the two germline ends. Per the germline V gene, CDR1 is SEHNR and CDR2 is FQNEAQ (reference sequence). The CDR3 nucleotides read TGTGCCAGCAGCTTGGGGGACGGCGAAGCTTTCTTT. Its translation: CASSLGDGEAFF. Full variable domain (remainder filled in from reference TRBV7-9 and TRBJ1-1): DTGVSQNPRHKITKRGQNVTFRCDPISEHNRLYWYRQTLGQGPEFLTYFQNEAQLEKSRLLSDRFSAERPKGSFSTLEIQRTEQGDSAMYLCASSLGDGEAFFGQGTRLTVV.